These T cell receptor beta chains were read from a single sample in a study of technical replicates of blood from several donors. Assay used: immunoSEQ multiplex PCR; TCRdb lists only in-frame clones, some missing. The data hold approximately 75,000 clones, with nearly 98% observed a single time. The sequenced material came from T cells isolated from PBMCs. These receptors originate from a human donor in good health. Both conserved end residues are part of each CDR3. A D gene is named only where the DNA matches it firmly. Expanded clones are given a class, and other clones once, few, many or no size at all.

size	V	J	D	CDR3	DNA
once	TRBV10-3	TRBJ2-3	.	CAITVADTQYF	TGTGCCATCACGGTGGCAGATACGCAGTATTTT
.	TRBV19	TRBJ2-7	.	CASSFQGKEYEQYF	TGTGCCAGTTCATTTCAGGGGAAAGAATACGAGCAGTACTTC
.	TRBV29-1	TRBJ1-1	.	CSVVFDLGGTEAFF	TGCAGCGTTGTATTCGATCTGGGGGGCACTGAAGCTTTCTTT
.	TRBV11-3	TRBJ2-3	.	CASSLGVAVTDTQYF	TGTGCCAGCAGCTTAGGGGTAGCGGTCACAGATACGCAGTATTTT
.	TRBV27	TRBJ2-3	TRBD1	CASSAYDRAADTQYF	TGTGCCAGCAGTGCCTACGACAGGGCTGCAGATACGCAGTATTTT
.	TRBV5-4	TRBJ1-1	.	CASSWTEGTEAFF	TGTGCCAGCAGCTGGACAGAGGGGACTGAAGCTTTCTTT
once	TRBV4-1	TRBJ2-7	TRBD2	CASSPEASGGGMGEQYF	TGCGCCAGCAGCCCAGAGGCTAGCGGGGGCGGGATGGGCGAGCAGTACTTC
once	TRBV13	TRBJ1-1	.	CASSLRGSAFF	TGTGCCAGCAGCTTAAGGGGGTCAGCTTTCTTT
.	TRBV11-2	TRBJ1-2	.	CASSSGGMGAGYTF	TGTGCCAGCAGTTCGGGGGGAATGGGGGCCGGTTACACCTTC
.	TRBV9	TRBJ1-2	.	CASSVAGGAVYGYTF	TGTGCCAGCAGCGTAGCTGGAGGGGCGGTCTATGGCTACACCTTC
.	TRBV19	TRBJ2-1	TRBD2	CASMRGLAGGNEQFF	TGTGCCAGTATGAGGGGACTAGCGGGAGGGAATGAGCAGTTCTTC
.	TRBV5-4	TRBJ2-7	.	CASSLEQPPGNEQYF	TGTGCCAGCAGCTTGGAACAGCCCCCCGGAAACGAGCAGTACTTC
.	TRBV27	TRBJ1-1	.	CASSLASDRNTEAFF	TGTGCCAGCAGTTTGGCCTCAGACAGGAACACTGAAGCTTTCTTT
.	TRBV5-6	TRBJ2-7	.	CACSGPGSYEQYF	TGTGCCTGCAGTGGCCCAGGTAGCTACGAGCAGTACTTC
once	TRBV5-1	TRBJ2-5	TRBD2	CASSSPYGRETPETQYF	TGCGCCAGCAGCTCCCCCTATGGGCGGGAGACTCCGGAGACCCAGTACTTC
.	TRBV6-1	TRBJ2-7	.	CASRKTNSYEQYF	TGTGCCAGCAGAAAGACTAACTCCTACGAGCAGTACTTC
.	TRBV5-1	TRBJ2-1	TRBD2	CASSPGLAGGDEQFF	TGCGCCAGCAGCCCGGGACTAGCGGGAGGGGATGAGCAGTTCTTC
.	TRBV9	TRBJ2-6	.	CASSAVISGANVLTF	TGTGCCAGCAGCGCCGTAATCTCTGGGGCCAACGTCCTGACTTTC
once	TRBV9	TRBJ2-1	TRBD2	CASSVVASGDNEQFF	TGTGCCAGCAGCGTAGTGGCTAGCGGGGACAATGAGCAGTTCTTC
.	TRBV4-2	TRBJ2-7	TRBD1	CASSQAILEDRAYEQYF	TGTGCCAGCAGCCAAGCAATTTTAGAGGACAGGGCCTACGAGCAGTACTTC
.	TRBV6-5	TRBJ1-1	.	CASSYSMWAGRGAFF	TGTGCCAGCAGTTACTCGATGTGGGCTGGGAGGGGGGCTTTCTTT
.	TRBV20-1	TRBJ2-3	.	CSGQVFYTQYF	TGCAGTGGGCAGGTCTTCTATACGCAGTATTTT
.	TRBV28	TRBJ2-2	TRBD2	CASSSYSGRAGTGELFF	TGTGCCAGCAGTTCCTATAGCGGGAGGGCCGGTACCGGGGAGCTGTTTTTT
.	TRBV6-1	TRBJ2-7	.	CASSPIDRPPYEQYF	TGTGCCAGCAGTCCTATTGACAGGCCACCCTACGAGCAGTACTTC
.	TRBV5-1	TRBJ2-3	.	CASSGRLSGGADTQYF	TGCGCCAGCAGCGGACGACTAAGCGGAGGGGCAGATACGCAGTATTTT
.	TRBV27	TRBJ1-2	TRBD1	CATIRQGGGYTF	TGTGCCACCATTCGACAGGGGGGTGGCTACACCTTC
.	TRBV19	TRBJ2-7	.	CASSISRFYEQYF	TGTGCCAGTAGTATAAGCAGGTTCTACGAGCAGTACTTC
.	TRBV18	TRBJ2-3	TRBD2	CASSPPRLAGGADTQYF	TGTGCCAGCTCACCACCGAGGTTAGCGGGAGGAGCAGATACGCAGTATTTT
.	TRBV2	TRBJ2-7	TRBD2	CASSGDSSGRIHEQYF	TGTGCCAGCAGTGGGGACTCTAGCGGGAGAATCCACGAGCAGTACTTC
once	TRBV6-4	TRBJ2-1	TRBD1	CASSADRAVINEQFF	TGTGCCAGCAGTGCGGACAGGGCGGTCATCAATGAGCAGTTCTTC
.	TRBV11-2	TRBJ2-7	TRBD1	CASSFGTGAYEQYF	TGTGCCAGCAGCTTCGGGACAGGGGCCTACGAGCAGTACTTC
.	TRBV18	TRBJ2-1	.	CASSPPLSYNEQFF	TGTGCCAGCTCACCGCCACTCTCCTACAATGAGCAGTTCTTC
once	TRBV7-6	TRBJ2-1	TRBD2	CASSLGTSGSYEQFF	TGTGCCAGCAGCTTGGGGACTAGCGGGAGCTATGAGCAGTTCTTC
.	TRBV6-5	TRBJ2-3	TRBD2	CASSYSSGRTETQYF	TGTGCCAGCAGTTACTCGAGCGGGAGAACAGAAACGCAGTATTTT
once	TRBV5-1	TRBJ1-5	.	CASSWGTGQPQHF	TGCGCCAGCAGCTGGGGTACGGGACAGCCCCAGCATTTT
.	TRBV6-1	TRBJ2-5	.	CASSEGVSLATGETQYF	TGTGCCAGCAGTGAAGGGGTCTCGTTGGCCACAGGAGAAACTCAGTACTTC